This T cell receptor beta chain derives from a study of early T cells in non-severe SARS-CoV-2 infection (dated by TCRdb to the early 2020s). A note on the overall study: TCR sequencing used bulk RNA from unsorted whole blood, so alpha and beta chains could not be paired. The paper's findings and limits, for the study overall: VDJdb matching was skewed toward anti-spike CD8 responses and likely underestimated virus-specific expansions, missing private and CD4 specificities.

Library preparation used 5' RACE. TCRdb shows the sequencer as NextSeq 500. To correct for sequencing error and PCR bias, the TCR library protocol tagged individual cDNA molecules with unique molecular identifiers. Sequencing covered both TCR alpha and beta chains, and within each sample the abundances of alpha and beta sequences were tightly co-correlated. The original pipeline was this. V gene, J gene and CDR3 annotation of TCR sequences was performed with Decombinator V4. Expanded TCRs were defined as changing significantly between any two time points under a Poisson model with p below 0.0001. Abundances of TCRs were expressed as counts per million after normalisation to the total number of TCRs sequenced in each sample. MAIT TCRs were defined by TRAV1-2 paired with TRAJ12, TRAJ20 or TRAJ33, and iNKT TCRs by TRAV10 paired with TRAJ18. A search of VDJdb, accessed on 1 November 2021, was run for TCRs annotated to CMV, EBV and SARS-CoV-2, with TCRs annotated for multiple antigens excluded. Using fastp at Q25 and MiXCR, TCRdb reprocessed the public reads and kept productive beta chains. Every distinct CDR3 protein forms one entry, paired with its most common genes and DNA. TCRdb, not the authors, supplied the V and J calls. For this sample there are 50,000 or so distinct CDR3 sequences; 10% to 15% appear just once. Clones ranked in the top ten supply about 9.7% of the sample.

Concerning this clonotype: The target of this receptor is not known. The sample holds no much larger clone one base away, and base qualities are not on file.

Set within a cohort of healthcare workers in London, UK, this nested case-control study involved weekly PCR testing of nasopharyngeal swabs along with blood sampling. Healthcare workers were recruited between 23 and 31 March 2020, during the week of the UK lockdown, and were followed weekly for up to roughly 16 weeks. Cut back by 7 bases and 14 bases, the V and J ends lie 25 bases apart. There are 14 amino acids in the CDR3, from cysteine to phenylalanine inclusive. Only the CDR3 region is kept as DNA, spanning 42 bases read in frame from base 1. CDR1 and CDR2 are read off the germline V gene as MDHEN and SYDVKM.

Rearrangement joined TRBV28 to TRBJ2-3; the D gene assignment is ambiguous. Sequenced material: whole blood. The clonotype comes from an adult who was a healthcare worker with PCR-confirmed SARS-CoV-2 infection or an uninfected control (not recorded which). The CDR3 here reads CASTHRFGIQAGYF. The sequence in DNA is TGTGCCAGCACCCATCGGTTTGGTATACAAGCTGGGTATTTT.